The 6 T cell receptor beta chains below were found in one sample sequenced in a study of T cells after yellow fever vaccination. TCRdb re-called the 5' RACE reads through MiXCR, storing one row per CDR3 protein. The sample shows approximately 96,000 distinct CDR3 sequences, about 8.4% of them seen only once. The material sequenced was CD8+ T cells not binding an NS4B(214-222) dextramer, sorted from PBMCs, taken roughly 14 days after the first yellow fever vaccination. The source of these receptors is a man aged 18 to 29 who received the YFV17D yellow fever vaccine.

This clonotype was seen more than once but under ten times. The chain combines TRBV7-6 with TRBJ2-2; weak D call: TRBD2 (6 bases). V lost 5 bases and J lost 0, with 10 bases in between. The CDR3 spans 15 residues. CDR1 and CDR2 from the germline V gene are SGHVS and FNYEAQ. The DNA of the CDR3 is TGTGCCAGCAGCCAACTAGCCGCGAACACCGGGGAGCTGTTTTTT. This encodes CASSQLAANTGELFF.

This clonotype appeared many times. This sequence joins TRBV5-1 and TRBJ1-5; 7 positions agree with TRBD1. Germline lookup yields CDR1 SGHRS and CDR2 YFSETQ. This CDR3 spans 15 amino acids. The ends lost 0 bases at V and 3 bases at J; junction bases unmatched: 3. CDR3 residues: CASSLDRGVNQPQHF. The CDR3 coding sequence is TGCGCCAGCAGCTTGGACAGGGGCGTCAATCAGCCCCAGCATTTT.

In this sample, this clonotype turned up a few times. This chain uses TRBV7-6 with TRBJ1-6; no firm D call. The CDR3 loop spans 14 amino acids. V lost 5 bases and J 9 bases, leaving 14 bases between the germline ends. Germline V lookup: CDR1 SGHVS, CDR2 FNYEAQ. CDR3: CASSIGREFSPLHF. The CDR3 coding sequence is TGTGCCAGCAGCATCGGACGGGAATTTTCACCCCTCCACTTT.

This chain joins TRBV29-1 and TRBJ2-3; 8 bases align to TRBD1. The V segment lost 6 bases and the J segment 1 base; nucleotides outside the gene matches: 9. CDR1 and CDR2 (germline): SQVTM, ANQGSEA. CDR3 length: 15 residues. CDR3 coding DNA: TGCAGCGTCAAACCCAGGGGGCTCCGCACAGATACGCAGTATTTT. Translation gives CSVKPRGLRTDTQYF.

This clonotype was counted at least ten times. The rearrangement uses TRBV5-5 and TRBJ1-5; 8 bases agree with TRBD1. This CDR3 is 15 amino acids long. CDR1 SGHKS and CDR2 YYEKEE come from the germline V gene (reference sequence). V was clipped by 4 bases and J by 3 bases; unmatched bases: 6. CDR3 DNA: TGTGCCAGCAGCCCGACAGGGGCCTTCAATCAGCCCCAGCATTTT. It encodes CASSPTGAFNQPQHF.

The chain links TRBV27 to TRBJ2-5; perhaps TRBD1 as D (5 bases). V was clipped by 5 bases and J by 3 bases, with 10 bases between them. The CDR3 runs to 13 residues. Per the germline V gene, CDR1 is MNHEY and CDR2 is SMNVEV (reference sequence). This CDR3 is CASSPRVEETQYF. CDR3 DNA: TGTGCCAGCAGTCCCAGGGTGGAAGAGACCCAGTACTTC.